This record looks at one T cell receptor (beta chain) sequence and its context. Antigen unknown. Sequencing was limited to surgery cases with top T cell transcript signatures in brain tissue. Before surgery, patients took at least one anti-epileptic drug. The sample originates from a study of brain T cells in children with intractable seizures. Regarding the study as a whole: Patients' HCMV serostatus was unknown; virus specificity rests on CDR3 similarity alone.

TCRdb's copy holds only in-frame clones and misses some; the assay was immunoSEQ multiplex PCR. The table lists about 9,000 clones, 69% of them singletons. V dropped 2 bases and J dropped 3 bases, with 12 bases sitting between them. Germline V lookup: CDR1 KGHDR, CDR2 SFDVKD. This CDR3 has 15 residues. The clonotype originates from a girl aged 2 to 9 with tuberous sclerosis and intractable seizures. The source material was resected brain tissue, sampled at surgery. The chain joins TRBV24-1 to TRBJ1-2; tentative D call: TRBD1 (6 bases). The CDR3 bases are TGTGCCACCAGTGATTCACAGGGATCTTACTATGGCTACACCTTC. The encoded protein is CATSDSQGSYYGYTF.